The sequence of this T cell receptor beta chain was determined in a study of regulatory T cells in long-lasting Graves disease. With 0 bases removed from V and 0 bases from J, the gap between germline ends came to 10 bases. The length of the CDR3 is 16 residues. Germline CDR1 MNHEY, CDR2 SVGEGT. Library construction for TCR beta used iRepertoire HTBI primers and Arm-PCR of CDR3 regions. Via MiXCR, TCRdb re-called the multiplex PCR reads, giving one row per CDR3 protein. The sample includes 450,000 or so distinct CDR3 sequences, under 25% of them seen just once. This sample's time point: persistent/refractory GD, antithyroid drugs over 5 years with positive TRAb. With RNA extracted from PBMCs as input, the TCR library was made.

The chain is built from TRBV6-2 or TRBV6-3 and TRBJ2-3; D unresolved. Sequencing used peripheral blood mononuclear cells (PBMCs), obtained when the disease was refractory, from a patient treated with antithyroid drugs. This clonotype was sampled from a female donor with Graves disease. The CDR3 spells CASSYSGGRSTDTQYF. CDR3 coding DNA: TGTGCCAGCAGTTACTCAGGCGGCAGGAGCACAGATACGCAGTATTTT.